This is a list of T cell receptor beta chains from one sample in a study of shared clonotypes between healthy human individuals. Generated by immunoSEQ multiplex PCR, the TCRdb table keeps only in-frame clones and is missing some. The top ten hold about 1.7% of the sample, which has roughly 640,000 clones, around 67% seen once. The specimen sequenced was memory CD4+ T cells sorted from blood. All receptors derive from a woman in her twenties or thirties in good health. CDR3s include the opening cysteine and the closing phenylalanine or tryptophan. D genes are given only for firm matches. Clone size is stated in some rows and not others, as once, few, many or a class when expanded.

J gene,D gene,V gene,clone size,CDR3 DNA,CDR3 protein
TRBJ2-2,NA,TRBV5-4,few,TGTGCCAGCAGCCCACAGGTTCCGACTGGGGAGCTGTTTTTT,CASSPQVPTGELFF
TRBJ2-1,TRBD2,TRBV10-3,NA,TGTGCCACGTTAGCGGGAGGCTCCTACAATGAGCAGTTCTTC,CATLAGGSYNEQFF
TRBJ2-7,NA,TRBV6-1,NA,TGTGCCAGCAGTCTTGACTACGAGCAGTACTTC,CASSLDYEQYF
TRBJ1-2,NA,TRBV2,NA,TGTGCCAGCAGTGATGACCGATATGGCTACACCTTC,CASSDDRYGYTF
TRBJ2-1,TRBD2,TRBV5-1,NA,TGCGCCAGCAGCTCGGCAAGCGGGAGTTACAATGAGCAGTTCTTC,CASSSASGSYNEQFF
TRBJ2-5,NA,TRBV30,NA,TGTGCCTGGAGTGGGAATCAGGAGACCCAGTACTTC,CAWSGNQETQYF
TRBJ2-4,NA,TRBV5-1,NA,TGCGCCAGCGGGCAGGGGATCGCCAAAAACATTCAGTACTTC,CASGQGIAKNIQYF
TRBJ2-1,NA,TRBV13,NA,TGTGCCAGCAGCTTTGGTCGACAGGGAGGGTACAATGAGCAGTTCTTC,CASSFGRQGGYNEQFF
TRBJ2-5,NA,TRBV30,many,TGTGCCTGGGCATTCGGTGGCAGCCAAGAGACCCAGTACTTC,CAWAFGGSQETQYF
TRBJ2-3,TRBD1,TRBV5-1,NA,TGCGCCAGCCGAAGAACGACAGGGTCTGGCACAGATACGCAGTATTTT,CASRRTTGSGTDTQYF
TRBJ2-7,TRBD2,TRBV6-6,NA,TGTGCCAGCAGTTACTCGAGCGGGAGTTCCTACGAGCAGTACTTC,CASSYSSGSSYEQYF
TRBJ1-1,NA,TRBV30,NA,TGTGCCTGGAGTGCGGACACTGAAGCTTTCTTT,CAWSADTEAFF
TRBJ2-7,TRBD1,TRBV2,NA,TGTGCCAGCAGTGCGCGATCAACAGGGGGGATCCACGAGCAGTACTTC,CASSARSTGGIHEQYF
TRBJ2-3,NA,TRBV28,NA,TGTGCCAGCAGTTTGGTGGGAGTGAGAAATACGCAGTATTTT,CASSLVGVRNTQYF
TRBJ2-3,NA,TRBV28,NA,TGTGCCAGTAACTCTGCCACAGATACGCAGTATTTT,CASNSATDTQYF
TRBJ2-7,TRBD2,TRBV27,few,TGTGCCAGCAGACCAGCGGGAGGTCGCGCGGGCTACGAGCAGTACTTC,CASRPAGGRAGYEQYF
TRBJ1-3,TRBD1,TRBV5-4,few,TGTGCCAGCAGCTCGACAGGGGTCGGCTCTGGAAACACCATATATTTT,CASSSTGVGSGNTIYF
TRBJ1-2,NA,TRBV5-1,NA,TGCGCCAGCAGCTCGGGGACGGCCAGCTATGGCTACACCTTC,CASSSGTASYGYTF
TRBJ1-2,NA,TRBV6-1,NA,TGTGCCAGCAGTGAGACAGAGGTCTATGGCTACACCTTC,CASSETEVYGYTF
TRBJ1-4,TRBD1,TRBV7-6,NA,TGTGCCAGCAGTCCTAGACAGGGCAATGAAAAACTGTTTTTT,CASSPRQGNEKLFF
TRBJ2-1,NA,TRBV28,NA,TGTGCCAGCATCGGGACTCCCAACAATGAGCAGTTCTTC,CASIGTPNNEQFF
TRBJ2-2,NA,TRBV6-6,NA,TGTGCCAGCAGCCCCCCGGGAAACACCGGGGAGCTGTTTTTT,CASSPPGNTGELFF
TRBJ2-7,TRBD2,TRBV30,NA,TGTGCCTGGAGAGGTACTAGCGGGAGTGTCTACGAGCAGTACTTC,CAWRGTSGSVYEQYF
TRBJ2-1,NA,TRBV19,NA,TGTGCCAGTAGCGAGGCAGGACAGCTATACAATGAGCAGTTCTTC,CASSEAGQLYNEQFF
TRBJ1-2,NA,TRBV6-5,few,TGTGCCAGCAGAGAGAAGGGGGGCGGCTACACCTTC,CASREKGGGYTF
TRBJ2-2,NA,TRBV20-1,NA,TGCAGTGCTAGGGACACCGGGGAGCTGTTTTTT,CSARDTGELFF
TRBJ2-5,TRBD2,TRBV11-2,NA,TGTGCCAGCAGCTTAGTAACGGGAGGGCCGGAGACCCAGTACTTC,CASSLVTGGPETQYF
TRBJ2-1,NA,TRBV10-3,NA,TGTGCCATCAGTGTAAATAATGAGCAGTTCTTC,CAISVNNEQFF
TRBJ2-3,NA,TRBV14,NA,TGTGCCAGCAGCCAACTAGGTCCGGCTAGTGGTTGGACAGATACGCAGTATTTT,CASSQLGPASGWTDTQYF
TRBJ1-5,NA,TRBV7-6,NA,TGTGCCAGCAGCTTAGCGGGGGGGAATCAGCCCCAGCATTTT,CASSLAGGNQPQHF
TRBJ2-1,NA,TRBV9,NA,TGTGCCAGCAGCACTGGACCCCTCAGGGGCTATGAGCAGTTCTTC,CASSTGPLRGYEQFF
TRBJ2-3,TRBD1,TRBV6-1,NA,TGTGCCAGCACTACAGGGGTTAATACAGATACGCAGTATTTT,CASTTGVNTDTQYF
TRBJ2-1,NA,TRBV6-4,few,TGTGCCAGCAGTGTTTCGGGACAAGAATACAATGAGCAGTTCTTC,CASSVSGQEYNEQFF
TRBJ1-4,NA,TRBV10-2,NA,TGCGCCAGCAGTGAGTGGACTCATGGGGCTAATGAAAAACTGTTTTTT,CASSEWTHGANEKLFF
TRBJ1-1,NA,TRBV28,NA,TGTGCCAGCAGTTTATGGGGGCGAGGCACTGAAGCTTTCTTT,CASSLWGRGTEAFF
TRBJ2-5,NA,TRBV7-2,NA,TGTGCCAGCAGCCAGGGGGGACAGTCCGCTAAAGAGACCCAGTACTTC,CASSQGGQSAKETQYF
TRBJ2-2,TRBD2,TRBV7-7,NA,TGTGCCAGCAGCCCAAGACTAGCGGGAGGTACCGGGGAGCTGTTTTTT,CASSPRLAGGTGELFF
TRBJ2-4,NA,TRBV28,NA,TGTGCCAGCAGAGCTTTTAGCCCTCGACCGGGCCTGGCCAAAAACATTCAGTACTTC,CASRAFSPRPGLAKNIQYF
TRBJ1-5,NA,TRBV7-9,NA,TGTGCCAGCAGCTTAGATGGGTTTCAGCCCCAGCATTTT,CASSLDGFQPQHF
TRBJ2-1,TRBD2,TRBV28,NA,TGTGCCAGCAGACCTACACTGGCGGGAGGTGGTAATGAGCAGTTCTTC,CASRPTLAGGGNEQFF
TRBJ2-1,NA,TRBV28,NA,TGTGCCTTAAGTAGCGGCCATAACAATGAGCAGTTCTTC,CALSSGHNNEQFF
TRBJ2-7,NA,TRBV19,NA,TGTGCCAGTAGTTCCACCCAGGGGGGAAGGCAGTACTTC,CASSSTQGGRQYF
TRBJ1-1,NA,TRBV28,few,TGTGCCAGCAGTCCCCCCCTGGGACTGAACACTGAAGCTTTCTTT,CASSPPLGLNTEAFF
TRBJ2-7,NA,TRBV29-1,NA,TGCAGCGTTTCCTGGGACCTCGAGCAGTACTTC,CSVSWDLEQYF
TRBJ2-3,NA,TRBV5-1,many,TGCGCCAGCAGTAACACAGATACGCAGTATTTT,CASSNTDTQYF